The rows below give T cell receptor beta chains drawn from one sample of a study of identifying expanded T cells in peripheral blood. The data were produced by immunoSEQ multiplex PCR, yet TCRdb's version contains in-frame clones alone and is incomplete. This table has approximately 91,000 clones, approximately 88% appearing once. Sequences were obtained from blood. The receptors were gathered from a person aged 18-70 years in good health. Each CDR3 is given with its conserved first and last residue. A D gene is named only where the DNA matches it firmly. Clone size, where shown, is once, few, many, or a class for clones that have expanded.

D gene: -; clone size: -; J gene: TRBJ2-5; V gene: TRBV21-1; CDR3 protein: CASSKAEDLQETQYF; CDR3 DNA: TGTGCCAGCAGCAAAGCGGAGGACCTACAAGAGACCCAGTACTTC
D gene: -; clone size: -; J gene: TRBJ2-3; V gene: TRBV9; CDR3 protein: CASSPRATTDTQYF; CDR3 DNA: TGTGCCAGCAGCCCCCGGGCCACCACGGATACGCAGTATTTT
D gene: -; clone size: -; J gene: TRBJ1-1; V gene: TRBV7-9; CDR3 protein: CASSLNRGEGTEAFF; CDR3 DNA: TGTGCCAGCAGCTTAAATCGGGGAGAGGGCACTGAAGCTTTCTTT
D gene: TRBD1; clone size: few; J gene: TRBJ2-7; V gene: TRBV15; CDR3 protein: CATSLETGGSYEQYF; CDR3 DNA: TGTGCCACCAGCCTGGAGACAGGGGGCTCCTACGAGCAGTACTTC
D gene: -; clone size: -; J gene: TRBJ1-1; V gene: TRBV9; CDR3 protein: CASSVAQETTAFF; CDR3 DNA: TGTGCCAGCAGCGTAGCTCAGGAGACTACAGCTTTCTTT
D gene: -; clone size: -; J gene: TRBJ1-1; V gene: TRBV11-2; CDR3 protein: CASSLDRRARDFF; CDR3 DNA: TGTGCCAGCAGCTTAGATCGTAGGGCGCGAGACTTCTTT
D gene: TRBD2; clone size: -; J gene: TRBJ2-7; V gene: TRBV7-2; CDR3 protein: CASSLQRGSASGTYEQYF; CDR3 DNA: TGTGCCAGCAGCTTACAGAGGGGATCGGCTAGCGGTACGTACGAGCAGTACTTC
D gene: -; clone size: -; J gene: TRBJ1-1; V gene: TRBV6-6; CDR3 protein: CASSYSGTTEAFF; CDR3 DNA: TGTGCCAGCAGTTACTCCGGGACAACTGAAGCTTTCTTT
D gene: TRBD2; clone size: -; J gene: TRBJ2-4; V gene: TRBV5-1; CDR3 protein: CASSLEGGSAKNIQYF; CDR3 DNA: TGCGCCAGCAGCTTGGAGGGCGGGAGTGCCAAAAACATTCAGTACTTC
D gene: -; clone size: once; J gene: TRBJ2-1; V gene: TRBV4-3; CDR3 protein: CASSQGVMEYHEQFF; CDR3 DNA: TGCGCCAGCAGCCAAGGGGTTATGGAGTACCATGAGCAGTTCTTC
D gene: TRBD2; clone size: -; J gene: TRBJ2-7; V gene: TRBV7-2; CDR3 protein: CASSFGRGSYEQYF; CDR3 DNA: TGTGCCAGCAGCTTCGGGCGGGGGTCCTACGAGCAGTACTTC
D gene: TRBD2; clone size: -; J gene: TRBJ2-7; V gene: TRBV6-1; CDR3 protein: CASSEGVAGAPYEQYF; CDR3 DNA: TGTGCCAGCAGTGAAGGAGTAGCGGGAGCACCCTACGAGCAGTACTTC
D gene: -; clone size: few; J gene: TRBJ1-1; V gene: TRBV9; CDR3 protein: CASSVGTGLNTEAFF; CDR3 DNA: TGTGCCAGCAGCGTAGGAACAGGGCTCAACACTGAAGCTTTCTTT
D gene: TRBD2; clone size: -; J gene: TRBJ2-1; V gene: TRBV11-2; CDR3 protein: CASSLGLAGDPFF; CDR3 DNA: TGTGCCAGCAGCTTAGGACTAGCGGGGGATCCGTTCTTC
D gene: TRBD1; clone size: -; J gene: TRBJ2-7; V gene: TRBV10-1; CDR3 protein: CASSKSGQGGEQYF; CDR3 DNA: TGCGCCAGCAGTAAGTCCGGACAGGGCGGCGAGCAGTACTTC
D gene: TRBD1; clone size: -; J gene: TRBJ1-1; V gene: TRBV28; CDR3 protein: CASRVRGRLNTEAFF; CDR3 DNA: TGTGCCAGCAGGGTGAGGGGGCGCCTGAACACTGAAGCTTTCTTT
D gene: TRBD2; clone size: few; J gene: TRBJ2-3; V gene: TRBV6-4; CDR3 protein: CASSASGGTDTQYF; CDR3 DNA: TGTGCCAGCAGTGCTAGCGGGGGCACAGATACGCAGTATTTT
D gene: -; clone size: -; J gene: TRBJ1-5; V gene: TRBV30; CDR3 protein: CAWSRDSNQPQHF; CDR3 DNA: TGTGCCTGGAGCCGGGACAGCAATCAGCCCCAGCATTTT
D gene: TRBD2; clone size: -; J gene: TRBJ2-1; V gene: TRBV7-2; CDR3 protein: CASSPPGLAGGNEQFF; CDR3 DNA: TGTGCCAGCAGCCCGCCGGGACTAGCGGGAGGCAATGAGCAGTTCTTC
D gene: -; clone size: -; J gene: TRBJ1-5; V gene: TRBV14; CDR3 protein: CASNRCPRYSNQPQHF; CDR3 DNA: TGTGCCAGCAATAGGTGCCCCAGGTATAGCAATCAGCCCCAGCATTTT